The 27 T cell receptor beta chains below come from one sample, sequenced in a study of vaccination and CD4 T cells after COVID-19. TCRdb re-called the PCR reads through MiXCR, storing one row per CDR3 protein. In the table there are about 33,000 distinct CDR3 sequences, around 39% of which are singletons. The time point here: late sampling 161 to 241 days after vaccination in a few convalescent patients. The starting material was CD4+ T cells from blood, obtained about 7 months after SARS-CoV-2 vaccination. These receptors originate from a human donor who had recovered from COVID-19.

The table lists this clonotype with a few counts. This chain uses TRBV15 with TRBJ2-3, with 7 bases identical to TRBD2. V gave up 1 base and J gave up 3 bases; unmatched junction bases: 4. Germline CDR1 and CDR2: LNHNV and YYDKDF (reference sequence). This CDR3 spans 15 amino acids. The CDR3 spells CATSRGGGRTDTQYF. As DNA, the CDR3 is TGTGCCACCAGCAGAGGGGGGGGTAGGACAGATACGCAGTATTTT.

This chain connects TRBV6-1 to TRBJ1-1, with TRBD1 matching 8 bases. Trimming at V came to 6 bases and at J to 5 bases, leaving 5 bases not matched to a gene. The CDR3 sequence is 13 residues long. CDR1 and CDR2 (germline): MNHNS, SASEGT. CDR3 sequence (DNA): TGTGCCAGCAGAGACAGGGGTGGTACTGAAGCTTTCTTT. It translates to CASRDRGGTEAFF.

This clonotype was found a few times. The CDR3 region is CASRWDMGTEAFF. In DNA, the CDR3 is TGTGCCAGCAGGTGGGACATGGGCACTGAAGCTTTCTTT. This chain joins TRBV6-1 and TRBJ1-1; possibly TRBD1 for D (6 bases). The CDR3 is made up of 13 amino acids. Germline V lookup: CDR1 MNHNS, CDR2 SASEGT. The V gene lost 6 bases and the J gene lost 4 bases, with 12 bases spanning the gap.

This clonotype appeared a single time. This chain joins TRBV27 and TRBJ2-1; 7 bases fit TRBD2. The germline gives CDR1 MNHEY, CDR2 SMNVEV (reference sequence). The CDR3 length is 15 residues. With V trimmed by 3 bases and J by 8 bases, 10 bases remained unmatched. CDR3 sequence (DNA): TGTGCCAGCAGTTTTGTGGGCGGGAGAAGCCATGAGCAGTTCTTC. Residues: CASSFVGGRSHEQFF.

The sample holds many counts of this clonotype. The J gene is TRBJ2-5, the V gene TRBV15; possibly TRBD2 for D (7 bases). V was cut by 3 bases and J by 1 base, with 15 bases left in between. Germline lookup yields CDR1 LNHNV and CDR2 YYDKDF (reference sequence). CDR3 size: 16 residues. CDR3: CATSSQGGGAQETQYF. CDR3 DNA: TGTGCCACCAGCAGCCAAGGGGGAGGGGCCCAAGAGACCCAGTACTTC.

This chain joins TRBV7-9 and TRBJ2-7; 9 positions match TRBD1. This CDR3 has 17 amino acids. Germline CDR1 reads SEHNR; CDR2 reads FQNEAQ (reference sequence). Unmatched junction bases numbered 12, after V lost 1 base and J lost 5 bases. CDR3 sequence: CASSLGHLRDRAHEQYF. DNA for the CDR3: TGTGCCAGCAGCTTAGGACACCTCCGGGACAGGGCCCACGAGCAGTACTTC.

The chain uses TRBV24-1 and TRBJ2-1; 8 nucleotides agree with TRBD2. The CDR3 has 15 amino acids. The germline V gene has CDR1 KGHDR and CDR2 SFDVKD. V lost 4 bases and J lost 10; bases outside the gene matches: 11. The CDR3 loop reads CATSENSGNLLEQFF. The CDR3 bases are TGTGCCACCAGTGAGAATAGCGGGAATCTGTTGGAGCAGTTCTTC.

This clonotype occurred a few times. This rearrangement joins TRBV19 to TRBJ2-7; D is uncertain. CDR3 length: 12 residues. Germline V gene lookup returns CDR1 LNHDA and CDR2 SQIVND (reference sequence). V lost 4 bases and J 6 bases, leaving 10 bases between the germline ends. CDR3 amino acids: CASSSRTSEQYF. The CDR3, as DNA: TGTGCCAGTAGTAGCAGGACGAGCGAGCAGTACTTC.

V is TRBV7-6 and J is TRBJ2-3; no clear D gene. The CDR3 sequence is 14 residues long. The V end was cut by 1 base, the J end by 4 bases, with 9 bases between. Germline V lookup: CDR1 SGHVS, CDR2 FNYEAQ. CDR3 sequence reads: CASSLGQSADTQYF. The CDR3 DNA follows: TGTGCCAGCAGCTTAGGACAATCGGCAGATACGCAGTATTTT.

The CDR3 DNA follows: TGTGCCAGAAGACCCACTTCACCCAGCTCCTACGAGCAGTACTTC. Translated, it gives CARRPTSPSSYEQYF. The rearrangement links TRBV5-3 to TRBJ2-7; D remains ambiguous. TRBV5-3 belongs to the ORF category, with a function that is uncertain. V lost 5 bases and J lost 0, with 15 bases in between. The CDR3 extends over 15 amino acids.

The J gene is TRBJ1-1, the V gene TRBV11-1; possibly TRBD1 for D (5 bases). Germline V CDR1 and CDR2: SGHAT, FQDESV (reference sequence). Trimming took off 7 bases at V and 11 bases at J, with 17 bases between the two ends. The CDR3 contains 12 residues. CDR3 residues: CASNNWPGYAFF. The CDR3 DNA sequence: TGTGCCAGCAACAACTGGCCAGGGTACGCTTTCTTT.

Of note for this clonotype: One end of the junction fails to match germline, which may point to a read error. The chain has TRBV19 and TRBJ2-1; possibly TRBD2 for D (5 bases). This CDR3 region has 17 residues. Germline CDR1 is LNHDA and CDR2 is SQIVND (reference sequence). The CDR3 DNA reads TGTGCCAGTAGTACCTGGGGTAGGTCTAGCAGAGACAATGAGCAGTTCTTT. Residues: CASSTWGRSSRDNEQFF.

The V gene is TRBV6-1, the J gene TRBJ2-7; 8 bases agree with TRBD2. This CDR3 has 16 amino acids. Trimming removed 6 bases from V and 0 bases from J; junction bases left unmatched: 10. In germline, CDR1 is MNHNS, CDR2 SASEGT. The CDR3 sequence: CASSLFLAGGSYEQYF. As DNA, the CDR3 is TGTGCCAGCAGCCTTTTTTTGGCGGGGGGCTCCTACGAGCAGTACTTC.

The chain uses TRBV7-3 and TRBJ1-2, with 10 bases that match TRBD1. Germline loops: CDR1 SGHTA, CDR2 FQGTGA. This CDR3 has 14 residues. The trim removed 4 bases at V and 3 bases at J, leaving 2 bases unmatched. The CDR3 loop reads CASSSGQGDYGYTF. For the CDR3, the DNA is TGTGCCAGCAGCTCCGGACAGGGGGACTATGGCTACACCTTC. The full variable domain, rest sourced from reference TRBV7-3 and TRBJ1-2, is GAGVSQTPSNKVTEKGKYVELRCDPISGHTALYWYRQSLGQGPEFLIYFQGTGAADDSGLPNDRFFAVRPEGSVSTLKIQRTERGDSAVYLCASSSGQGDYGYTFGSGTRLTVV.

This clonotype has just a few counts. The genes are TRBV15 and TRBJ2-2; 10 positions agree with TRBD1. CDR3 length: 13 residues. V shed 3 bases and J 9 bases; nucleotides not matched to a gene: 1. Germline CDR1 reads LNHNV; CDR2 reads YYDKDF (reference sequence). The CDR3 loop reads CATSRGQGRELFF. The CDR3 bases are TGTGCCACCAGCAGGGGACAGGGGAGGGAGCTGTTTTTT.

V and J are TRBV28 and TRBJ2-2; D may correspond to TRBD1 or TRBD2 (5 bases each). Trimming took 5 bases from V and 13 from J, leaving 14 bases between them. From germline, CDR1 is MDHEN and CDR2 SYDVKM. CDR3 length: 12 amino acids. The CDR3 region is CASSVDSRGLFF. CDR3 in DNA: TGTGCCAGCAGTGTCGACAGTCGGGGGCTGTTTTTT.

The chain links TRBV6-5 to TRBJ2-5; D gene ambiguous. V gave up 4 bases and J gave up 3 bases, with 15 bases separating them. CDR1 is MNHEY and CDR2 is SVGAGI in the germline V gene. There are 15 residues in the CDR3. Here the CDR3 reads CASSSTGPWEETQYF. In DNA, the CDR3 is TGTGCCAGCAGTTCGACCGGGCCCTGGGAAGAGACCCAGTACTTC.

V is TRBV27 and J is TRBJ2-3; D not resolved. Trimming took off 1 base at V and 2 bases at J, with 7 bases between the two ends. This CDR3 has 14 residues. Germline-derived CDR1 and CDR2 are MNHEY and SMNVEV (reference sequence). The CDR3: CASSLWQHTDTQYF. CDR3 nucleotide sequence: TGTGCCAGCAGTTTATGGCAGCACACAGATACGCAGTATTTT.

This clonotype was recorded a few times. The chain carries TRBV4-1 and TRBJ1-5; D is undetermined. Germline CDR1 is MGHRA and CDR2 is YSYEKL. Trimming took 0 bases from V and 6 from J, leaving 15 bases between them. This CDR3 has 16 residues. The CDR3 region is CASSQDLSEGFQPQHF. The CDR3 DNA follows: TGCGCCAGCAGCCAAGATCTATCGGAGGGTTTTCAGCCCCAGCATTTT.

This chain links TRBV6-1 with TRBJ1-5; TRBD1 is a possible D gene (6 bases). Germline CDR1 reads MNHNS; CDR2 reads SASEGT. V lost 4 bases and J lost 10, with 14 bases in between. This CDR3 is 13 amino acids long. The CDR3 sequence: CASSVWGAQPQHF. The CDR3 bases are TGTGCCAGCAGTGTTTGGGGGGCTCAACCCCAGCATTTT.

The CDR3 bases are TGTGCCAGTAGTCTAGTAGGGGGCTCTGGGGCCAACGTCCTGACTTTC. Its protein is CASSLVGGSGANVLTF. The genes are TRBV19 and TRBJ2-6, with D possibly matching TRBD1 (6 bases). The CDR3 extends over 16 amino acids. V was pared by 5 bases and J by 0 bases, with 11 bases between. Germline assignment: CDR1 LNHDA and CDR2 SQIVND (reference sequence).

In this sample, this clonotype turned up once. This chain links TRBV4-1 with TRBJ2-5; 11 bases align to TRBD2. Germline loops: CDR1 MGHRA, CDR2 YSYEKL. The V segment lost 2 bases and the J segment 5 bases; nucleotides outside the gene matches: 7. This CDR3 comprises 16 residues. The CDR3 sequence: CASSQPLAGGSETQYF. DNA for the CDR3: TGCGCCAGCAGCCAACCCCTAGCGGGAGGATCGGAGACCCAGTACTTC.

In its sample, this clonotype was seen a few times. The V and J genes are TRBV27 and TRBJ2-3; 8 nucleotides align to TRBD2. V lost 5 bases and J lost 2; bases outside the gene matches: 9. This CDR3 is 16 amino acids long. Germline V gene lookup returns CDR1 MNHEY and CDR2 SMNVEV (reference sequence). The CDR3 DNA sequence: TGTGCCAGCAGTCGACTAGCGCTAACCCACACAGATACGCAGTATTTT. Translation gives CASSRLALTHTDTQYF.

The chain employs TRBV20-1 and TRBJ2-1, with D possibly TRBD2 on 5 matching bases. Germline V gene sequence: CDR1 DFQATT, CDR2 SNEGSKA (reference sequence). The CDR3 has 11 residues. Trimming left V 4 bases short and J 12 bases short, with 13 bases between. CDR3 amino acids: CSATTSKPQFF. DNA of the CDR3: TGCAGTGCTACCACTAGTAAGCCGCAGTTCTTC.

This chain links TRBV21-1 with TRBJ2-4; the listed D gene, TRBD1, was not tested against the DNA. TRBV21-1 constitutes a pseudogene. The CDR3 spans 17 residues. In DNA form, the CDR3 reads TGTGCCAGCAGCAGGTCCCTAGTAGGGGTGGCCAAAAACATTCAGTACTTC. Translation gives CASSRSLVGVAKNIQYF.

The J gene is TRBJ2-7, the V gene TRBV15; D call uncertain. Trimming took off 1 base at V and 3 bases at J, with 4 bases between the two ends. Germline-derived CDR1 and CDR2 are LNHNV and YYDKDF (reference sequence). CDR3 length: 12 residues. In nucleotides, the CDR3 is TGTGCCACCAGCAGAGGGAACTACGAGCAGTACTTC. It is translated as CATSRGNYEQYF.

The V gene is TRBV28, the J gene TRBJ1-2; D ambiguous. Between the trimmed V and J ends, which lost 6 bases and 2 bases, there was a span of 7 bases. The length of the CDR3 is 12 residues. CDR1 and CDR2 (germline): MDHEN, SYDVKM. CDR3 sequence reads: CASRRSNYGYTF. The CDR3 DNA sequence: TGTGCCAGCAGGCGGAGCAACTATGGCTACACCTTC.